This is a list of T cell receptor beta chains from one sample in a study of type 1 and type 2 diabetes patients. MiXCR was run by TCRdb on the multiplex PCR reads, yielding one entry per CDR3 protein. The repertoire holds 250,000 or so distinct CDR3 sequences, with approximately 45% as singletons. Source material: peripheral blood mononuclear cells (PBMCs). These receptors all come from a man aged 18 to 29 with type 2 diabetes. The CDR3 runs from the conserved cysteine through the conserved F or W. A D gene is named only where the DNA matches it firmly. Clone size appears in some rows only: once, few, many, or a class for an expanded clone.

d_call clone_size cdr3_length j_call v_call cdr3_nt cdr3_aa
. . 12 TRBJ2-7 TRBV29-1 TGCAGCGTTGGAAGGGGGATGTACGAGCAGTACTTC CSVGRGMYEQYF
. . 13 TRBJ1-5 TRBV5-5 TGTGCCAGCAGCTTCGGGGTTGGGCAGCCCCAGCATTTT CASSFGVGQPQHF
TRBD1 . 16 TRBJ2-1 TRBV28 TGTGCCAGCAGTTTATCCAGGGGGTCTGGCTACAATGAGCAGTTCTTC CASSLSRGSGYNEQFF
TRBD1 few 15 TRBJ2-1 TRBV12-3/TRBV12-4 TGTGCCAGCAGCGACAGGGGATTTCCGGCGAATGAGCAGTTCTTC CASSDRGFPANEQFF
. . 14 TRBJ2-3 TRBV19 TGTGCCAGTAGTATAGGTCGGAACACAGATACGCAGTATTTT CASSIGRNTDTQYF
TRBD1 . 16 TRBJ1-2 TRBV7-2 TGTGCCAGCACCACATCTTCGACAGGGGGGAACTATGGCTACACCTTC CASTTSSTGGNYGYTF
. few 15 TRBJ2-7 TRBV9 TGTGCCAGCAGCGTAGGGCCGGGGAATAATTACGAGCAGTACTTC CASSVGPGNNYEQYF
. . 14 TRBJ2-7 TRBV6-5 TGTGCCAGCAGTTACTCGCCAGGGCTCCACGAGCAGTACTTC CASSYSPGLHEQYF
TRBD1 . 13 TRBJ2-3 TRBV7-2 TGTGCCAGCAGCGCGACAGGGTCAGATACGCAGTATTTT CASSATGSDTQYF
. . 16 TRBJ2-7 TRBV6-5 TGTGCCAGCAGTTACTCAAGGAGCGGGACACCGACGGAGCAGTACTTC CASSYSRSGTPTEQYF
. few 15 TRBJ2-5 TRBV7-2 TGTGCCAGTAGATTCGGCAGGCTGGGGCCGGAGACCCAGTACTTC CASRFGRLGPETQYF
. many 13 TRBJ2-7 TRBV10-3 TGTGCCATCAGTCCTGACGCCTCCTACGAGCAGTACTTC CAISPDASYEQYF
. . 12 TRBJ1-1 TRBV6-1 TGTGCCGCGGGAAGGGAGGGCACTGAAGCTTTCTTT CAAGREGTEAFF
. . 14 TRBJ1-1 TRBV2 TGTGCCAGCAGTGGAAGTCGAGGGATCGCTGAAGCTTTCTTT CASSGSRGIAEAFF
. . 12 TRBJ1-6 TRBV27 TGTGCCAGCAGTTCAACTAAGTCGCCCCTCCACTTT CASSSTKSPLHF
. . 10 TRBJ2-1 TRBV30 TGTGCCTGGGACTGGGGTGAGCAGTTCTTC CAWDWGEQFF
. . 12 TRBJ2-4 TRBV12-5 TGTGCTAGTGCCCGGATTGGAAACATTCAGTACTTC CASARIGNIQYF
. . 11 TRBJ2-1 TRBV24-1 TGTGCCACCACTTCAGGAAATGAGCAGTTCTTC CATTSGNEQFF
. . 15 TRBJ2-1 TRBV2 TGTGCCAGCAGTAGGGCTAGAGGGATCAACAATGAGCAGTTCTTC CASSRARGINNEQFF
. . 14 TRBJ2-5 TRBV27 TGTGCCAGCAGTTACTCCCACCTAAGAGGGACCCAGTACTTC CASSYSHLRGTQYF
TRBD2 few 14 TRBJ2-7 TRBV11-2 TGTGCCAGCAGCTTAGATCTGGGGGGGTACGAGCAGTACTTC CASSLDLGGYEQYF
. few 12 TRBJ1-4 TRBV27 TGTGCCAGCAGTTTTCGGGGGTCTTCTTTGATTTTT CASSFRGSSLIF
. . 15 TRBJ1-1 TRBV6-5 TGTGCCAGCAGTTACAACGGGCGGAAGAACACTGAAGCTTTCTTT CASSYNGRKNTEAFF